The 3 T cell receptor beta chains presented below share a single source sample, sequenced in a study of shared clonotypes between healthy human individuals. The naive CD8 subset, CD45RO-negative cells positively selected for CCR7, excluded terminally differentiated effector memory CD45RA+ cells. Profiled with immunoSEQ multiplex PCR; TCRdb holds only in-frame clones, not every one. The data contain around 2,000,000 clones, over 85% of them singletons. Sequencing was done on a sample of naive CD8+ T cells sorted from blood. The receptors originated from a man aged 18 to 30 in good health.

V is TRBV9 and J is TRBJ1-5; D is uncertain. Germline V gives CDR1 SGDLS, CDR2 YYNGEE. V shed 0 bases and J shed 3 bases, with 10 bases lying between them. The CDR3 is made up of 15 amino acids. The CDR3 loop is CASSVAGKPNQPQHF. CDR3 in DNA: TGTGCCAGCAGCGTAGCTGGAAAACCCAATCAGCCCCAGCATTTT.

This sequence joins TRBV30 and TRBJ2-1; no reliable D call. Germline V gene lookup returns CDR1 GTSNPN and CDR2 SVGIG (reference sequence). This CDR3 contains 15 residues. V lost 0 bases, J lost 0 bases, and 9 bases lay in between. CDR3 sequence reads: CAWSVQMSSYNEQFF. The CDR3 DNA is TGTGCCTGGAGTGTTCAGATGAGCTCCTACAATGAGCAGTTCTTC.

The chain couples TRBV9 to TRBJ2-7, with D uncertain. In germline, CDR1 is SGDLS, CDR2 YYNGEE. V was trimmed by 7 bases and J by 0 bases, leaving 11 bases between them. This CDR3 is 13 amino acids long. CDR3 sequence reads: CASSRDFSYEQYF. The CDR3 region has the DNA TGTGCCAGCTCACGCGACTTCTCCTACGAGCAGTACTTC.